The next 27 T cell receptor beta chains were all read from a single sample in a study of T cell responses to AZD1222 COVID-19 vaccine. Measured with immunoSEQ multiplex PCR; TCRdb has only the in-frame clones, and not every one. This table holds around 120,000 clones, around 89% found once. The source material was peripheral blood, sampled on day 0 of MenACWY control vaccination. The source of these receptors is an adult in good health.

The CDR3 loop reads CASSQERGQMNYGYTF. DNA for the CDR3: TGCGCCAGCAGCCAAGAACGCGGACAAATGAACTATGGCTACACCTTC. The chain combines TRBV4-1 with TRBJ1-2; D possibly corresponds to TRBD1 (5 bases). Trimming stripped 0 bases from V and 2 bases from J, with 13 bases between. The germline gives CDR1 MGHRA, CDR2 YSYEKL. The CDR3 runs to 16 residues.

The DNA of the CDR3 is TGCGCCAGCAGCTTGGTTGTCGGCAGGGCCAATGAGCAGTTCTTC. Translating gives CASSLVVGRANEQFF. The V gene is TRBV5-1, the J gene TRBJ2-1; D might be TRBD1 (5 bases). CDR3 length: 15 amino acids. Germline CDR1 reads SGHRS; CDR2 reads YFSETQ. V dropped 0 bases and J dropped 6 bases, with 13 bases sitting between them.

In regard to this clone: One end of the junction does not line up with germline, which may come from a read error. The CDR3 spells CASRIRGSYNSPLHF. The CDR3 DNA reads as TGTGCCAGTCGTATTAGAGGCTCCTATAATTCACCCCTCCACTTT. The chain combines TRBV19 with TRBJ1-6; no clear D gene. The CDR3 spans 15 residues. Per the germline V gene, CDR1 is LNHDA and CDR2 is SQIVND (reference sequence). Filled out from reference TRBV19 and TRBJ1-6, the complete variable domain reads DGGITQSPKYLFRKEGQNVTLSCEQNLNHDAMYWYRQDPGQGLRLIYYSQIVNDFQKGDIAEGYSVSREKKESFPLTVTSAQKNPTAFYLCASRIRGSYNSPLHFGNGTRLTVT.

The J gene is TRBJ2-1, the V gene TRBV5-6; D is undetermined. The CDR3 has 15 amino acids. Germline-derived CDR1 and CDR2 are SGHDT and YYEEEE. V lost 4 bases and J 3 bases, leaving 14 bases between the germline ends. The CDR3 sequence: CASSPWVDDYNEQFF. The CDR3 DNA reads TGTGCCAGCAGCCCGTGGGTGGACGACTACAATGAGCAGTTCTTC.

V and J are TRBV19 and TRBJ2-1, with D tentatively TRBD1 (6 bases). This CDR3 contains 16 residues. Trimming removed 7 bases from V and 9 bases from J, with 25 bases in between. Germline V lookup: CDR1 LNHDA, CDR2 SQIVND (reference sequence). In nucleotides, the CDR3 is TGTGCCAGTACCATGGGGGCCGGAACAGCTAGCCGTGAGCAGTTCTTC. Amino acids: CASTMGAGTASREQFF.

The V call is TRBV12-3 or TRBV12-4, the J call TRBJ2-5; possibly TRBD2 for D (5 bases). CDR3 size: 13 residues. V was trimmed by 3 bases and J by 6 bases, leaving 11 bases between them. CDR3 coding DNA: TGTGCCAGCAGTTTGGGAGCGAGTCAGACCCAGTACTTC. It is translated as CASSLGASQTQYF.

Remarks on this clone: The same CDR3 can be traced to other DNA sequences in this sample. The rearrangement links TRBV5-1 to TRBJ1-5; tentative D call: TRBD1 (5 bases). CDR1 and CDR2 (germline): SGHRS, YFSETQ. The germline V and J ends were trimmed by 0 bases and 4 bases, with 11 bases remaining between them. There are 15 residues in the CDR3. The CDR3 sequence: CASSLVPGSNQPQHF. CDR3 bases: TGCGCCAGCAGCTTGGTGCCAGGGAGTAATCAGCCCCAGCATTTT.

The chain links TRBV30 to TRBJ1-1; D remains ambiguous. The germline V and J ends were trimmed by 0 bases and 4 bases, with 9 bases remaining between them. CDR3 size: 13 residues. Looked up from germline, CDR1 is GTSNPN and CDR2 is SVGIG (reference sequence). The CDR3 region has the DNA TGTGCCTGGAGTGTAGTAGGGTTCACTGAAGCTTTCTTT. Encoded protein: CAWSVVGFTEAFF.

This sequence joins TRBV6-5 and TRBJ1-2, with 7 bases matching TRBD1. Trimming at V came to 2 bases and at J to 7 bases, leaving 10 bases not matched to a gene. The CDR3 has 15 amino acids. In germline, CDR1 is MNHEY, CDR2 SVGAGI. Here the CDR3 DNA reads TGTGCCAGCAGTTACACCCGGACAGGTCGGAGTGGCTACACCTTC. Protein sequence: CASSYTRTGRSGYTF.

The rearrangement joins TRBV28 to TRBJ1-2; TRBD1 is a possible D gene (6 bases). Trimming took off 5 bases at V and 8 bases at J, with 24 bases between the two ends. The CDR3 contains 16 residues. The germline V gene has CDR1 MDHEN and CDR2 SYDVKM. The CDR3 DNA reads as TGTGCCAGCAGTACCCAAATTGGTGGGGGCGGAATCGGCTACACCTTC. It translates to CASSTQIGGGGIGYTF.

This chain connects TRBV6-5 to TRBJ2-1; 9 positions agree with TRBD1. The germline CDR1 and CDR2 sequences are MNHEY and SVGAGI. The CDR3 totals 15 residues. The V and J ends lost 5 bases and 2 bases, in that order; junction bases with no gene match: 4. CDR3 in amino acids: CASSLRDRAYNEQFF. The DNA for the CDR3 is TGTGCCAGCAGTCTCCGGGACAGGGCCTACAATGAGCAGTTCTTC.

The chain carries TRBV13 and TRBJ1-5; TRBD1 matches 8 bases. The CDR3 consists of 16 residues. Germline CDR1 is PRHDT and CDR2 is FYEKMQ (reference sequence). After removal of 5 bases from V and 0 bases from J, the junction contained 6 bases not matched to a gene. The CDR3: CASSRYRGNSNQPQHF. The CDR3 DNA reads TGTGCCAGCAGCCGTTACAGGGGGAATAGCAATCAGCCCCAGCATTTT.

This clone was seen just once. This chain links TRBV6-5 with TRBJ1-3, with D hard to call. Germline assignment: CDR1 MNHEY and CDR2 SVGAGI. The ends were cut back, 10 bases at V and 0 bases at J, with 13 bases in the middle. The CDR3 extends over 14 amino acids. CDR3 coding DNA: TGTGCCACCCGGAGGTTTCGCTCTGGAAACACCATATATTTT. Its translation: CATRRFRSGNTIYF.

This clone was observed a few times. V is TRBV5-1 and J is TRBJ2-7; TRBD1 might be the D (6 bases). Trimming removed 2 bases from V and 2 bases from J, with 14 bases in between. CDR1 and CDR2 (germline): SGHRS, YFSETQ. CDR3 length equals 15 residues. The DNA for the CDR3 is TGCGCCAGCAGCTTAGTCTCCCAGGGGACCTACGAGCAGTACTTC. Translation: CASSLVSQGTYEQYF.

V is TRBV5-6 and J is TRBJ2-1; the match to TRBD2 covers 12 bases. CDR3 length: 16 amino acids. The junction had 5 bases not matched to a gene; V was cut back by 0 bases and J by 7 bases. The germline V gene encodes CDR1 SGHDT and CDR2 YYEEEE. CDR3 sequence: CASSLVVLAGGNEQFF. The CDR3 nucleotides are TGTGCCAGCAGCTTGGTTGTACTAGCGGGGGGAAATGAGCAGTTCTTC.

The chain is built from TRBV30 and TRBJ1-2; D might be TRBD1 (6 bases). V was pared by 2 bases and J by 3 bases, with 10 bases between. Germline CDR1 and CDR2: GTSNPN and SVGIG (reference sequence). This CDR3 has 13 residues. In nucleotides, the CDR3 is TGTGCCTGGAGTAGGGACAACTACTATGGCTACACCTTC. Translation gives CAWSRDNYYGYTF. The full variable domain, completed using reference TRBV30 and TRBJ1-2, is SQTIHQWPATLVQPVGSPLSLECTVEGTSNPNLYWYRQAAGRGLQLLFYSVGIGQISSEVPQNLSASRPQDRQFILSSKKLLLSDSGFYLCAWSRDNYYGYTFGSGTRLTVV.

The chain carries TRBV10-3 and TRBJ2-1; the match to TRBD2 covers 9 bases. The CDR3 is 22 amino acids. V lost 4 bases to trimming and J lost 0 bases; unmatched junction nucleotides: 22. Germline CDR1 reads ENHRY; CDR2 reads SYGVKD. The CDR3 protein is CAISGSLFGGSGSVGSYNEQFF. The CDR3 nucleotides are TGTGCCATCAGTGGGTCCCTCTTTGGTGGTAGCGGGAGCGTGGGCTCCTACAATGAGCAGTTCTTC.

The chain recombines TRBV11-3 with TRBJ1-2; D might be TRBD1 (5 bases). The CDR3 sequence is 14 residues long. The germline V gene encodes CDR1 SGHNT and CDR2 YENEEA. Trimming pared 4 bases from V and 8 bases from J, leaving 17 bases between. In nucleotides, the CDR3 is TGTGCCAGCAGCTCGGGACCGAGCTTTGGAGGCTACACCTTC. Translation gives CASSSGPSFGGYTF.

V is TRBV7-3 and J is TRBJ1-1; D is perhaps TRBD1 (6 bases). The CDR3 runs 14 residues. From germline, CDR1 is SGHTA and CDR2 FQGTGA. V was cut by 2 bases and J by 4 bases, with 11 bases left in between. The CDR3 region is CASSLGGAGTEAFF. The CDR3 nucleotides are TGTGCCAGCAGCTTAGGGGGCGCGGGCACTGAAGCTTTCTTT.

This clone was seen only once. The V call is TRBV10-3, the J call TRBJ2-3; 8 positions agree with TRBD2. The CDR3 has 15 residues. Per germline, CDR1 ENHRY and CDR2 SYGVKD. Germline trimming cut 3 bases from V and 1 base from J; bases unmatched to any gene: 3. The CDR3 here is CAISESSGRTDTQYF. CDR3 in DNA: TGTGCCATCAGTGAATCTAGCGGGCGCACAGATACGCAGTATTTT.

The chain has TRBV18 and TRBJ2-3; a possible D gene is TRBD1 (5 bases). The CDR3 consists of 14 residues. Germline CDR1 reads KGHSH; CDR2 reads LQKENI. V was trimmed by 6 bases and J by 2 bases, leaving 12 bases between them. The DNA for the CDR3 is TGTGCCAGCTCCCCAGTGGACAACACAGATACGCAGTATTTT. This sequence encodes CASSPVDNTDTQYF.

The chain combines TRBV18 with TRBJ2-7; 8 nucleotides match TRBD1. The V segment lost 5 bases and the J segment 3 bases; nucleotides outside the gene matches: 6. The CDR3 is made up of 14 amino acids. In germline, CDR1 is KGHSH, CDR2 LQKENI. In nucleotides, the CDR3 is TGTGCCAGCTCAGACGGACAGGGTTTCTACGAGCAGTACTTC. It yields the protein CASSDGQGFYEQYF.

The CDR3: CASSGQLSSSGNTIYF. CDR3 nucleotide sequence: TGTGCCAGCAGCGGACAGTTGTCGAGCTCTGGAAACACCATATATTTT. The chain carries TRBV5-4 and TRBJ1-3, with D tentatively TRBD1 (6 bases). There are 16 residues in the CDR3. The V gene's germline CDR1 is SGHNT and CDR2 YYREEE (reference sequence). V was pared by 4 bases and J by 0 bases, with 14 bases between.

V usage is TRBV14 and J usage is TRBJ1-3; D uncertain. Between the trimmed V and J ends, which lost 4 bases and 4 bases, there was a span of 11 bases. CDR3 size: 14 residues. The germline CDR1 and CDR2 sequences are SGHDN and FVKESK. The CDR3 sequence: CASSPRLSGNTIYF. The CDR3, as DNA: TGTGCCAGCAGCCCTCGGCTTTCAGGAAACACCATATATTTT.

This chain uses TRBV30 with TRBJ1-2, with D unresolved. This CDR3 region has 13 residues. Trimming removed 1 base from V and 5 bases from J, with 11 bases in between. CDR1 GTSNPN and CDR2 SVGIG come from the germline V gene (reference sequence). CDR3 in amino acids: CAWSGGRTYGYTF. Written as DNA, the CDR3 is TGTGCCTGGAGTGGAGGCAGAACTTATGGCTACACCTTC.

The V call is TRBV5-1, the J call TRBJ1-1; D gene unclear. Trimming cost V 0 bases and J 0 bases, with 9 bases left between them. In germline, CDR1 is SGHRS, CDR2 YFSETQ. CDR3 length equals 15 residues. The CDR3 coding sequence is TGCGCCAGCAGCTTGGTTGGGAACATGAACACTGAAGCTTTCTTT. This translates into CASSLVGNMNTEAFF.

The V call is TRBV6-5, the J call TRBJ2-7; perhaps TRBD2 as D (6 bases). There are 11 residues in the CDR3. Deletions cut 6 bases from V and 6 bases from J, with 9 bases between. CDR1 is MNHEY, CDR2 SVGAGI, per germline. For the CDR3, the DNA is TGTGCCAGCAGGGAGGGGTCCGAGCAGTACTTC. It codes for CASREGSEQYF.